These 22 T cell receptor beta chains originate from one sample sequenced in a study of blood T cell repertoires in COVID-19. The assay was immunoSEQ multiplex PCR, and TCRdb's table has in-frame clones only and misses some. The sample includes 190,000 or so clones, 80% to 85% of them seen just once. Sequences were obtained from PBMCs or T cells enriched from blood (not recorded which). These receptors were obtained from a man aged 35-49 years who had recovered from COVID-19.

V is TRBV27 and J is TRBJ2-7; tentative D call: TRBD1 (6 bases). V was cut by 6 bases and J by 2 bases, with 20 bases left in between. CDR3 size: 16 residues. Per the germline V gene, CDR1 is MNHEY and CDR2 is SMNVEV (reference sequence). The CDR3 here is CASRPQMGTWPYEQYF. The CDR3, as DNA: TGTGCCAGCAGACCCCAGATGGGGACATGGCCCTACGAGCAGTACTTC.

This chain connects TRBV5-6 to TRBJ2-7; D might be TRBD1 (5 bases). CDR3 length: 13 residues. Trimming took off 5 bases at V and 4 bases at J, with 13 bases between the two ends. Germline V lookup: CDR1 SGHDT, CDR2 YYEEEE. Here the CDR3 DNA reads TGTGCCAGCAGACGGTCCGACAGATACGAGCAGTACTTC. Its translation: CASRRSDRYEQYF.

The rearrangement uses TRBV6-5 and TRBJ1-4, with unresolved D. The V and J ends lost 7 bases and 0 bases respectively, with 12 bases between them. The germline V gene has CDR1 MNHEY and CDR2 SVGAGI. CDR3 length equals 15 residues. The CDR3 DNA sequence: TGTGCCAGCAACCCCTCCGGAGCAACTAATGAAAAACTGTTTTTT. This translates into CASNPSGATNEKLFF.

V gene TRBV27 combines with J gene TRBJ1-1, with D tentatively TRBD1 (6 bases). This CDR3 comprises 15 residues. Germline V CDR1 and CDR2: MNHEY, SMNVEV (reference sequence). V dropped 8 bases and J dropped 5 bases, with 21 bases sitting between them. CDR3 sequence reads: CASSKIKGVLTEAFF. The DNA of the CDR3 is TGTGCCAGCTCCAAAATAAAGGGGGTCCTGACTGAAGCTTTCTTT.

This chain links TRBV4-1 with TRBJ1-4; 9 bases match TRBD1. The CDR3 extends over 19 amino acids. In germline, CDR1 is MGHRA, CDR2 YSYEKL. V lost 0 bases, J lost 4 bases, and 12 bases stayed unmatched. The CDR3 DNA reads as TGCGCCAGCAGCCAAGAGACACAGGGACAGGGCTCCGGTAATGAAAAACTGTTTTTT. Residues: CASSQETQGQGSGNEKLFF.

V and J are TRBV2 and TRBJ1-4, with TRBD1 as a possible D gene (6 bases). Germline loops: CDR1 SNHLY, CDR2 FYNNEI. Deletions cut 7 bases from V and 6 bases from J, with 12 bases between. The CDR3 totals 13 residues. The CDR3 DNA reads TGTGCCAGCAAGGGGGGGCGGGATGAAAAACTGTTTTTT. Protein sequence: CASKGGRDEKLFF.

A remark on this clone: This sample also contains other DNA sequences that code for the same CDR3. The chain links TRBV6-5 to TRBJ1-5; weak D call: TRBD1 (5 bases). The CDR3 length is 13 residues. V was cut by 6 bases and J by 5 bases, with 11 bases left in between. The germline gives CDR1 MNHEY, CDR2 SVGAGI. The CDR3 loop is CASSTDRYQPQHF. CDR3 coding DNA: TGTGCCAGCAGCACCGACAGATATCAGCCCCAGCATTTT.

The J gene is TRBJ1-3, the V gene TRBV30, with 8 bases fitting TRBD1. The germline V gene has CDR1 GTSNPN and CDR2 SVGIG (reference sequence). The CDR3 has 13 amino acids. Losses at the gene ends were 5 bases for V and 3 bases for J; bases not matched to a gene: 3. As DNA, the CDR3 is TGTGCCTGGGACAGGGGCTTTGGAAACACCATATATTTT. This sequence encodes CAWDRGFGNTIYF.

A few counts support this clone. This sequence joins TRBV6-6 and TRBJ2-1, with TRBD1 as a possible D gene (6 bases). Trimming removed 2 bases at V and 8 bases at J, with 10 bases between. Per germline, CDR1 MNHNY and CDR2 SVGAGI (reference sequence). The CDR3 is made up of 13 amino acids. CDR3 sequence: CASSYQGRDEQFF. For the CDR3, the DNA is TGTGCCAGCAGTTACCAGGGGCGGGATGAGCAGTTCTTC.

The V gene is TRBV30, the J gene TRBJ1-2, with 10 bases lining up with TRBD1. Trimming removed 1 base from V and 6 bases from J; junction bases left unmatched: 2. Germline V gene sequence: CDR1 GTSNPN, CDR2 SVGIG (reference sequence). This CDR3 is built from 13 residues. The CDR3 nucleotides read TGTGCCTGGAGTGGACAGGGGGCGAATGGCTACACCTTC. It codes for CAWSGQGANGYTF.

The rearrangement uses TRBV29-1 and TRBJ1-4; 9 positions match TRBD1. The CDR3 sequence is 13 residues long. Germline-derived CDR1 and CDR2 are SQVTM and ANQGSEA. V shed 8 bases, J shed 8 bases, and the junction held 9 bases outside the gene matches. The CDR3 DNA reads TGCAGCTTCTATGACAGGGGGAGGGAAAAACTGTTTTTT. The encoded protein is CSFYDRGREKLFF. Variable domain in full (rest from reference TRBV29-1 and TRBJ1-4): SAVISQKPSRDICQRGTSLTIQCQVDSQVTMMFWYRQQPGQSLTLIATANQGSEATYESGFVIDKFPISRPNLTFSTLTVSNMSPEDSSIYLCSFYDRGREKLFFGSGTQLSVL.

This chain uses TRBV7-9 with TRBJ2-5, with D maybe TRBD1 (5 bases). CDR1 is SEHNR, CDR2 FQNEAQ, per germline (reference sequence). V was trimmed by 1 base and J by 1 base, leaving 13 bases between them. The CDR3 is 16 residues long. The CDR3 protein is CASSLVSLGVQETQYF. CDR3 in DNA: TGTGCCAGCAGCTTAGTGAGTTTAGGGGTCCAAGAGACCCAGTACTTC.

CDR3 sequence (DNA): TGTGCCAGCAGCAGGCGCGTATCTACAGGGGTAAAGCAGTACTTC. Encoded protein: CASSRRVSTGVKQYF. The chain is built from TRBV5-6 and TRBJ2-7, with TRBD1 matching over 7 bases. Germline lookup yields CDR1 SGHDT and CDR2 YYEEEE. This CDR3 has 15 residues. The junction had 15 bases not matched to a gene; V was cut back by 4 bases and J by 8 bases.

CDR3 loop: CASSHDGNYGYTF. The DNA of the CDR3 is TGCGCCAGCAGCCACGACGGGAACTATGGCTACACCTTC. V usage is TRBV4-3 and J usage is TRBJ1-2; D is unclear. Trimming left V 3 bases short and J 2 bases short, with 7 bases between. This CDR3 spans 13 amino acids. Germline V CDR1 and CDR2: LGHNA, YSLEER.

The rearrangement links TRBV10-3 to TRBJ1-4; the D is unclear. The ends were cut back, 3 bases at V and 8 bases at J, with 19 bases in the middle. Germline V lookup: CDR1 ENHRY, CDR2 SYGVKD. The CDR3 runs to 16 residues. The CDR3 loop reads CAISDAQLSSGEKLFF. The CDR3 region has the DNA TGTGCCATCAGTGACGCCCAATTATCGAGCGGGGAAAAACTGTTTTTT.

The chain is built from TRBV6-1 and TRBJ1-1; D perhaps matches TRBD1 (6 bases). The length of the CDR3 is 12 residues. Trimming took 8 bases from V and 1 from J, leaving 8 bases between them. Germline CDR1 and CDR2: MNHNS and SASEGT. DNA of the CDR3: TGTGCCAGCTACAGGGCGAACACTGAAGCTTTCTTT. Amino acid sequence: CASYRANTEAFF.

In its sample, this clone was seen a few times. The CDR3 is CASRRDSNYGYTF. The CDR3 DNA is TGTGCCAGCAGACGGGACAGCAACTATGGCTACACCTTC. This chain connects TRBV28 to TRBJ1-2; 7 nucleotides agree with TRBD1. Germline assignment: CDR1 MDHEN and CDR2 SYDVKM. The ends lost 6 bases at V and 2 bases at J; junction bases unmatched: 3. CDR3 length: 13 residues.

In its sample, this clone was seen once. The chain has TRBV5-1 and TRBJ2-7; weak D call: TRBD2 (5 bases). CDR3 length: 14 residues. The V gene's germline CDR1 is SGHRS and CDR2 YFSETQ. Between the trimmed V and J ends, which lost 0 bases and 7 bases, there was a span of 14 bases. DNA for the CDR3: TGCGCCAGCAGCTTGGGGACTTCCTTTCGGGAGCAGTACTTC. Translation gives CASSLGTSFREQYF.

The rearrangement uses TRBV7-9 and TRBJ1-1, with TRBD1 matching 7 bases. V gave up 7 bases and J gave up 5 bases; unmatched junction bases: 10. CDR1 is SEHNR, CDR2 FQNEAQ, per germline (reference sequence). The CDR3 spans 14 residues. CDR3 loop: CASIHSGGGTEAFF. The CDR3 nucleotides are TGTGCCAGCATACATTCAGGGGGAGGAACTGAAGCTTTCTTT.

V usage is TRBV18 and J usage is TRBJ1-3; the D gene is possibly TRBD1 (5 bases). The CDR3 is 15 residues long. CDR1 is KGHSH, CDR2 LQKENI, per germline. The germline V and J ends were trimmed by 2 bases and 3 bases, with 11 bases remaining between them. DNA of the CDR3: TGTGCCAGCTCACCAAGGAAAGGGGATGGAAACACCATATATTTT. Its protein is CASSPRKGDGNTIYF.

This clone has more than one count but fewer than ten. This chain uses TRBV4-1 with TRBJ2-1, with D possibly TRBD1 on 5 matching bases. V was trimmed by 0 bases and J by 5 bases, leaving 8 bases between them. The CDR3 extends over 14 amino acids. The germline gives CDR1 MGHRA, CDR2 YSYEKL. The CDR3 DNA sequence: TGCGCCAGCAGCCAAGAAGGGGCCCACAATGAGCAGTTCTTC. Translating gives CASSQEGAHNEQFF.

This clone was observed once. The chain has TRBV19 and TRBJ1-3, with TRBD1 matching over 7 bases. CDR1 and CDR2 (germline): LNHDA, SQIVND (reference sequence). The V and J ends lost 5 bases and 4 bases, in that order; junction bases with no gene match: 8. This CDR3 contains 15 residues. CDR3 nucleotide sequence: TGTGCCAGTAGTGTAAATTGGGACAGCGGAAACACCATATATTTT. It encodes CASSVNWDSGNTIYF.